This is a list of T cell receptor beta chains from one sample in a study of PD-1 blockade in classical Hodgkin lymphoma. Assay used: immunoSEQ multiplex PCR; TCRdb lists only in-frame clones, some missing. The sample yields 40,000 to 55,000 clones, 80% seen once. The input for sequencing was peripheral blood mononuclear cells (PBMCs), taken before the fourth cycle of nivolumab. The receptors shown here come from a human donor with classical Hodgkin lymphoma. CDR3s include the opening cysteine and the closing phenylalanine or tryptophan. D genes are given only for firm matches. Rows give clone size only sometimes, using once, few, many, or a class for an expanded clone.

d_gene: TRBD2
abundance: few
j_gene: TRBJ2-5
v_gene: TRBV10-3
CDR3aa: CAISNWEGKETQYF
CDR3nt: TGTGCCATCAGTAACTGGGAGGGGAAGGAGACCCAGTACTTC

d_gene: -
abundance: few
j_gene: TRBJ2-7
v_gene: TRBV10-3
CDR3aa: CAISKTGTYEQYF
CDR3nt: TGTGCCATCAGTAAAACAGGGACCTACGAGCAGTACTTC

d_gene: TRBD1
abundance: -
j_gene: TRBJ2-1
v_gene: TRBV11-3
CDR3aa: CASSPGGTGSNEQFF
CDR3nt: TGTGCCAGCAGCCCTGGAGGGACAGGGTCTAATGAGCAGTTCTTC

d_gene: TRBD1
abundance: -
j_gene: TRBJ1-5
v_gene: TRBV19
CDR3aa: CASSMYRGHLPGPQHF
CDR3nt: TGTGCCAGTAGTATGTACAGGGGGCACCTCCCTGGACCCCAGCATTTT

d_gene: -
abundance: -
j_gene: TRBJ1-2
v_gene: TRBV5-1
CDR3aa: CASSLDLPRVGSNYGYTF
CDR3nt: TGCGCCAGCAGCTTGGATCTTCCCAGGGTCGGATCTAACTATGGCTACACCTTC

d_gene: TRBD2
abundance: -
j_gene: TRBJ2-3
v_gene: TRBV5-1
CDR3aa: CASSLGLALSTDTQYF
CDR3nt: TGCGCCAGCAGCTTGGGACTAGCGCTTAGCACAGATACGCAGTATTTT

d_gene: -
abundance: -
j_gene: TRBJ2-5
v_gene: TRBV19
CDR3aa: CASSIGTGWAQETQYF
CDR3nt: TGTGCCAGTAGTATCGGGACGGGTTGGGCCCAAGAGACCCAGTACTTC

d_gene: -
abundance: -
j_gene: TRBJ1-6
v_gene: TRBV6-6
CDR3aa: CASSYSHREHSPLHF
CDR3nt: TGTGCCAGCAGTTACTCGCACAGGGAGCACTCACCCCTCCACTTT

d_gene: -
abundance: -
j_gene: TRBJ2-1
v_gene: TRBV7-8
CDR3aa: CASSRIEIDSHGNEQFF
CDR3nt: TGTGCCAGCAGCCGAATTGAGATAGACTCTCATGGGAATGAGCAGTTCTTC

d_gene: -
abundance: -
j_gene: TRBJ2-5
v_gene: TRBV6-5
CDR3aa: CASSGSSKETQYF
CDR3nt: TGTGCCAGCAGCGGCTCGAGCAAGGAGACCCAGTACTTC

d_gene: TRBD2
abundance: -
j_gene: TRBJ2-3
v_gene: TRBV7-2
CDR3aa: CASSLARTSGTRSTDTQYF
CDR3nt: TGTGCCAGCAGCTTAGCGAGAACTAGCGGGACAAGAAGCACAGATACGCAGTATTTT

d_gene: -
abundance: -
j_gene: TRBJ2-7
v_gene: TRBV9
CDR3aa: CASSVDPGTHEQYF
CDR3nt: TGTGCCAGCAGCGTAGATCCAGGGACACACGAGCAGTACTTC

d_gene: -
abundance: -
j_gene: TRBJ1-4
v_gene: TRBV29-1
CDR3aa: CSVEIADNEKLFF
CDR3nt: TGCAGCGTTGAAATAGCGGATAATGAAAAACTGTTTTTT

d_gene: -
abundance: -
j_gene: TRBJ2-2
v_gene: TRBV13
CDR3aa: CASSPYTGSGELFF
CDR3nt: TGTGCCAGCAGCCCATACACGGGGTCCGGGGAGCTGTTTTTT

d_gene: -
abundance: -
j_gene: TRBJ1-1
v_gene: TRBV28
CDR3aa: CASRTTSRAFF
CDR3nt: TGTGCCAGCAGAACTACAAGTAGGGCTTTCTTT

d_gene: -
abundance: -
j_gene: TRBJ1-5
v_gene: TRBV10-1
CDR3aa: CASSQNSNQPQHF
CDR3nt: TGCGCCAGCAGCCAGAATAGCAATCAGCCCCAGCATTTT

d_gene: -
abundance: -
j_gene: TRBJ1-4
v_gene: TRBV27
CDR3aa: CASSLSIGVPFEKLFF
CDR3nt: TGTGCCAGCAGTTTATCGATCGGGGTCCCCTTCGAAAAACTGTTTTTT

d_gene: TRBD2
abundance: once
j_gene: TRBJ2-5
v_gene: TRBV7-3
CDR3aa: CASSAHSGGAGETQYF
CDR3nt: TGTGCCAGCAGCGCCCATAGCGGGGGGGCCGGAGAGACCCAGTACTTC

d_gene: -
abundance: -
j_gene: TRBJ2-7
v_gene: TRBV1
CDR3aa: CTSSQELQEEIGEQYF
CDR3nt: TGCACCAGCAGCCAAGAATTACAGGAGGAAATAGGCGAGCAGTACTTC

d_gene: -
abundance: -
j_gene: TRBJ2-5
v_gene: TRBV9
CDR3aa: CASSGPERGRGFSETQYF
CDR3nt: TGTGCCAGCAGCGGCCCGGAGAGAGGGCGAGGATTTTCAGAGACCCAGTACTTC

d_gene: -
abundance: -
j_gene: TRBJ2-5
v_gene: TRBV19
CDR3aa: CASSMPPWGAQYF
CDR3nt: TGTGCCAGTAGCATGCCCCCGTGGGGTGCCCAGTACTTC

d_gene: -
abundance: -
j_gene: TRBJ1-2
v_gene: TRBV27
CDR3aa: CASSLYPTAERNGYTF
CDR3nt: TGTGCCAGCAGTTTATACCCCACGGCGGAGAGAAATGGCTACACCTTC

d_gene: -
abundance: -
j_gene: TRBJ2-1
v_gene: TRBV4-2
CDR3aa: CASSPDRHSYNEQFF
CDR3nt: TGTGCCAGCAGCCCCGACAGGCACTCCTACAATGAGCAGTTCTTC

d_gene: TRBD1
abundance: -
j_gene: TRBJ2-1
v_gene: TRBV7-9
CDR3aa: CASSLEARGRFLSYNEQFF
CDR3nt: TGTGCCAGCAGCTTAGAGGCCAGGGGGCGATTCCTCTCCTACAATGAGCAGTTCTTC

d_gene: -
abundance: -
j_gene: TRBJ2-2
v_gene: TRBV2
CDR3aa: CASSEAAGATGELFF
CDR3nt: TGTGCCAGCAGTGAAGCAGCAGGGGCCACCGGGGAGCTGTTTTTT

d_gene: -
abundance: -
j_gene: TRBJ2-5
v_gene: TRBV27
CDR3aa: CASSRGDSYQETQYF
CDR3nt: TGTGCCAGCAGTCGGGGCGACAGTTACCAAGAGACCCAGTACTTC

d_gene: TRBD2
abundance: -
j_gene: TRBJ2-3
v_gene: TRBV5-1
CDR3aa: CASSLVSSGSMQYF
CDR3nt: TGCGCCAGCAGCTTGGTTTCCAGCGGGAGTATGCAGTATTTT

d_gene: -
abundance: -
j_gene: TRBJ1-3
v_gene: TRBV5-4
CDR3aa: CASSLAGAISGNTIYF
CDR3nt: TGTGCCAGCAGCTTGGCCGGCGCGATCTCTGGAAACACCATATATTTT

d_gene: -
abundance: -
j_gene: TRBJ1-3
v_gene: TRBV14
CDR3aa: CASSQSSDGGSGNTIYF
CDR3nt: TGTGCCAGCAGCCAAAGTTCCGACGGGGGCTCGGGAAACACCATATATTTT

d_gene: -
abundance: -
j_gene: TRBJ2-5
v_gene: TRBV10-3
CDR3aa: CAISDPVGKTQYF
CDR3nt: TGTGCCATCAGTGATCCAGTCGGGAAGACCCAGTACTTC

d_gene: -
abundance: -
j_gene: TRBJ2-1
v_gene: TRBV30
CDR3aa: CAWSVQNNEQFF
CDR3nt: TGTGCCTGGAGTGTACAGAACAATGAGCAGTTCTTC

d_gene: -
abundance: -
j_gene: TRBJ1-1
v_gene: TRBV2
CDR3aa: CASSDWNTEAFF
CDR3nt: TGTGCCAGCAGTGACTGGAACACTGAAGCTTTCTTT

d_gene: -
abundance: -
j_gene: TRBJ2-1
v_gene: TRBV7-8
CDR3aa: CASSLARVQNLANSYNEQFF
CDR3nt: TGTGCCAGCAGCTTAGCCAGAGTTCAGAATCTAGCAAATTCCTACAATGAGCAGTTCTTC

d_gene: TRBD1
abundance: few
j_gene: TRBJ2-7
v_gene: TRBV6-5
CDR3aa: CASRERDRAYEQYF
CDR3nt: TGTGCCAGCAGGGAACGGGACAGGGCTTACGAGCAGTACTTC

d_gene: -
abundance: few
j_gene: TRBJ1-1
v_gene: TRBV5-6
CDR3aa: CASSEVSPRGTEAFF
CDR3nt: TGTGCCAGCAGCGAGGTCAGCCCACGGGGGACTGAAGCTTTCTTT

d_gene: -
abundance: -
j_gene: TRBJ1-3
v_gene: TRBV5-5
CDR3aa: CASSRLHPDSLSGNTIYF
CDR3nt: TGTGCCAGCAGCCGATTACATCCGGACAGCCTCTCTGGAAACACCATATATTTT

d_gene: -
abundance: -
j_gene: TRBJ1-5
v_gene: TRBV9
CDR3aa: CASSDPRVQPQHF
CDR3nt: TGTGCCAGCAGCGATCCCAGGGTTCAGCCCCAGCATTTT

d_gene: TRBD1
abundance: -
j_gene: TRBJ2-7
v_gene: TRBV29-1
CDR3aa: CSAGDRLDYEQYF
CDR3nt: TGCAGCGCTGGGGACAGGTTGGACTACGAGCAGTACTTC

d_gene: -
abundance: -
j_gene: TRBJ2-5
v_gene: TRBV7-2
CDR3aa: CASRQDPGETQYF
CDR3nt: TGTGCCAGCAGACAAGACCCGGGAGAGACCCAGTACTTC

d_gene: -
abundance: once
j_gene: TRBJ2-2
v_gene: TRBV2
CDR3aa: CARTGTASNTGELFF
CDR3nt: TGTGCCAGGACTGGGACTGCCTCGAACACCGGGGAGCTGTTTTTT

d_gene: -
abundance: -
j_gene: TRBJ2-1
v_gene: TRBV18
CDR3aa: CASSPVAPVGYSNEQFF
CDR3nt: TGTGCCAGCTCACCAGTGGCCCCAGTGGGGTACAGCAATGAGCAGTTCTTC

d_gene: TRBD2
abundance: -
j_gene: TRBJ2-7
v_gene: TRBV6-5
CDR3aa: CASEQGREYF
CDR3nt: TGTGCCAGCGAGCAAGGGAGGGAGTACTTC

d_gene: TRBD2
abundance: few
j_gene: TRBJ2-7
v_gene: TRBV27
CDR3aa: CASSLSGLAGGEQYF
CDR3nt: TGTGCCAGCAGTTTATCCGGACTAGCGGGAGGAGAGCAGTACTTC

d_gene: -
abundance: -
j_gene: TRBJ2-3
v_gene: TRBV5-4
CDR3aa: CASSLGGPLSTDTQYF
CDR3nt: TGTGCCAGCAGCTTGGGGGGCCCCCTTAGCACAGATACGCAGTATTTT

d_gene: -
abundance: -
j_gene: TRBJ1-1
v_gene: TRBV6-1
CDR3aa: CASSEIAENTEAFF
CDR3nt: TGTGCCAGCAGTGAAATCGCAGAGAACACTGAAGCTTTCTTT

d_gene: -
abundance: -
j_gene: TRBJ2-5
v_gene: TRBV9
CDR3aa: CASSERTNQETQYF
CDR3nt: TGTGCCAGCAGCGAGAGGACAAATCAAGAGACCCAGTACTTC

d_gene: -
abundance: -
j_gene: TRBJ2-3
v_gene: TRBV5-8
CDR3aa: CASSLARFADTQYF
CDR3nt: TGTGCCAGCAGCTTGGCCCGGTTCGCGGATACGCAGTATTTT